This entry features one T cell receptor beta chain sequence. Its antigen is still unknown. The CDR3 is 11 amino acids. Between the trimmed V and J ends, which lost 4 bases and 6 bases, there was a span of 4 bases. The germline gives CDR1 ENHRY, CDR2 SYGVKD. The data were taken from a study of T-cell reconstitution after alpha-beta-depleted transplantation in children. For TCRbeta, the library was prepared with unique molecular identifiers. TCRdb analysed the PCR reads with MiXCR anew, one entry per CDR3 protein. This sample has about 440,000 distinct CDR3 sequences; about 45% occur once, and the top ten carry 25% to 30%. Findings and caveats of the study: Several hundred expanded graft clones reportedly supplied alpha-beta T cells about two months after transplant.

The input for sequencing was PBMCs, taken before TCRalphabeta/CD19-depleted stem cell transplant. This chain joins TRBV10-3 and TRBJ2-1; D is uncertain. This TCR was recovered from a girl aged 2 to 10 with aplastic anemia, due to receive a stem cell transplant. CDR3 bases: TGTGCCATCAGTGTGGCCAATGAGCAGTTCTTC. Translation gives CAISVANEQFF.